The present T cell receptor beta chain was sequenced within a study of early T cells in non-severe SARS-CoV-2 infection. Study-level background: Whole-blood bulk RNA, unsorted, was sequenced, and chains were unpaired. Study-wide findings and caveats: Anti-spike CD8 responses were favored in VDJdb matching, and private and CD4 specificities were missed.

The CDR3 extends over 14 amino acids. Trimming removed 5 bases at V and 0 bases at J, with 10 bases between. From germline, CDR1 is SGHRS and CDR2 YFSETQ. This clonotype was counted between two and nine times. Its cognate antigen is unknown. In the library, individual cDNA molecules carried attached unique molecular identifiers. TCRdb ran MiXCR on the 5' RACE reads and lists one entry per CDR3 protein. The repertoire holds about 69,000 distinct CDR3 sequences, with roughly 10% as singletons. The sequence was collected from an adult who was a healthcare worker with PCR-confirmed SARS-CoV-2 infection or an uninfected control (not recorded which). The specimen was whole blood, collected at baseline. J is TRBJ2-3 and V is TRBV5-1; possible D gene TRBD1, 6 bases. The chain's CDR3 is CASSPTGSTDTQYF. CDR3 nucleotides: TGCGCCAGCAGTCCCACAGGGAGCACAGATACGCAGTATTTT. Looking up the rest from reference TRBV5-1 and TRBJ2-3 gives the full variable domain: KAGVTQTPRYLIKTRGQQVTLSCSPISGHRSVSWYQQTPGQGLQFLFEYFSETQRNKGNFPGRFSGRQFSNSRSEMNVSTLELGDSALYLCASSPTGSTDTQYFGPGTRLTVL.